This passage covers 21 T cell receptor beta chains from one sample sequenced in a study of OX40 agonist ivuxolimab in advanced cancers. The method was immunoSEQ multiplex PCR; TCRdb's version includes in-frame clones alone and lacks a portion of them. The sample includes 10,000 to 15,000 clones, about 81% of them seen just once. Material: CD4+ or CD8+ T cells sorted from blood, obtained in a trial of the OX40 agonist ivuxolimab. The receptors were sampled from an adult with an advanced solid tumor such as melanoma, head and neck, liver or kidney cancer.

This clone occurred a few times. Distinct nucleotide sequences in the sample also encode this CDR3. V gene TRBV4-3 combines with J gene TRBJ2-2; D is perhaps TRBD1 (6 bases). Germline CDR1 is LGHNA and CDR2 is YSLEER. With 2 bases removed from V and 3 bases from J, the gap between germline ends came to 13 bases. The length of the CDR3 is 16 residues. CDR3 protein: CASSQNRDTYTGELFF. CDR3 nucleotide sequence: TGCGCCAGCAGCCAAAACCGGGACACCTACACCGGGGAGCTGTTTTTT.

The V and J genes are TRBV7-8 and TRBJ2-3; a possible D gene is TRBD2 (10 bases). This CDR3 contains 20 residues. V was shortened by 5 bases and J by 0 bases, with 27 bases between the two germline ends. Germline values: CDR1 SGHVS, CDR2 FQNEAQ. In DNA form, the CDR3 reads TGTGCCAGCAGCGTGTCGGGACAGGGAGGAGCGGGAGGGAGCACAGATACGCAGTATTTT. Its protein product is CASSVSGQGGAGGSTDTQYF.

This clone was counted once. The rearrangement uses TRBV4-3 and TRBJ2-7, with TRBD2 matching 7 bases. Germline CDR1 and CDR2: LGHNA and YSLEER. With 0 bases clipped from V and 2 bases from J, the junction kept 4 bases outside the gene matches. The CDR3 runs 15 residues. The chain's CDR3 is CASSQDWRGTYEQYF. Here the CDR3 DNA reads TGCGCCAGCAGCCAAGATTGGCGGGGGACCTACGAGCAGTACTTC.

V gene TRBV9 combines with J gene TRBJ2-7, with D perhaps given as TRBD1 or TRBD2 (5 bases each). The CDR3 is 16 residues long. Germline CDR1 SGDLS, CDR2 YYNGEE. V lost 0 bases, J lost 0 bases, and 13 bases lay in between. CDR3 sequence: CASSVGGDPYSYEQYF. The CDR3 coding sequence is TGTGCCAGCAGCGTAGGAGGGGACCCCTACTCCTACGAGCAGTACTTC.

The rearrangement joins TRBV2 to TRBJ2-5; 7 nucleotides line up with TRBD2. Unmatched junction bases numbered 10, after V lost 7 bases and J lost 5 bases. The V gene's germline CDR1 is SNHLY and CDR2 FYNNEI. This CDR3 is built from 14 residues. The CDR3 protein is CASTDGAGVETQYF. The CDR3 nucleotides are TGTGCCAGCACCGACGGGGCGGGAGTGGAGACCCAGTACTTC.

The CDR3 sequence is CASSLVGQAFRNEQFF. CDR3 bases: TGTGCCAGCAGCCTAGTGGGACAGGCGTTTCGCAATGAGCAGTTCTTC. V usage is TRBV7-6 and J usage is TRBJ2-1; 8 bases agree with TRBD1. The CDR3 has 16 amino acids. J lost 6 bases, V lost 5 bases, and 12 bases had no gene match. Germline V lookup: CDR1 SGHVS, CDR2 FNYEAQ.

The chain is built from TRBV7-6 and TRBJ2-5; D uncertain. The germline gives CDR1 SGHVS, CDR2 FNYEAQ. V lost 1 base to trimming and J lost 5 bases, with 8 bases between them. This CDR3 has 13 amino acids. The CDR3 spells CASSLEIRETQYF. CDR3 in DNA: TGTGCCAGCAGCTTAGAGATACGGGAGACCCAGTACTTC.

The V gene is TRBV7-9, the J gene TRBJ1-1; possible D gene TRBD1, 5 bases. Trimming left V 4 bases short and J 0 bases short, with 12 bases between. The CDR3 runs to 15 residues. In germline, CDR1 is SEHNR, CDR2 FQNEAQ (reference sequence). The CDR3 nucleotides read TGTGCCAGCAGCTCCCCCGCACAGGTGAACACTGAAGCTTTCTTT. Protein: CASSSPAQVNTEAFF.

CDR3 protein: CASSLRGLGADTQYF. The CDR3 region has the DNA TGTGCCAGCAGCCTCAGAGGACTAGGGGCAGATACGCAGTATTTT. The chain uses TRBV13 and TRBJ2-3; 7 bases align to TRBD2. CDR1 and CDR2 from the germline V gene are PRHDT and FYEKMQ (reference sequence). J gave up 4 bases and V 5 bases, and 9 bases lay outside the gene matches. This CDR3 is built from 15 residues.

V and J are TRBV28 and TRBJ2-2, with no clear D. The V end lost 1 base, the J end lost 5 bases, and 8 bases lay between the germline ends. The CDR3 extends over 14 amino acids. Germline CDR1 and CDR2: MDHEN and SYDVKM. The CDR3 DNA follows: TGTGCCAGCAGTTTATCCAGTCAGACCGGGGAGCTGTTTTTT. Its protein product is CASSLSSQTGELFF.

The chain links TRBV4-1 to TRBJ2-1; unclear D gene. This CDR3 comprises 13 residues. Germline-derived CDR1 and CDR2 are MGHRA and YSYEKL. V gave up 5 bases and J gave up 2 bases, with 7 bases separating them. The CDR3 sequence: CASSSPPYNEQFF. The CDR3 DNA follows: TGCGCCAGCAGCTCCCCCCCCTACAATGAGCAGTTCTTC.

The chain links TRBV5-5 to TRBJ2-1; D unclear. The CDR3 runs 15 residues. With 1 base removed from V and 0 bases from J, the gap between germline ends came to 8 bases. In germline, CDR1 is SGHKS, CDR2 YYEKEE (reference sequence). CDR3 residues: CASSLFAVSYNEQFF. DNA of the CDR3: TGTGCCAGCAGCTTGTTCGCGGTCTCCTACAATGAGCAGTTCTTC.

Here the CDR3 reads CASSQDPGLAGVWGWQYF. The CDR3 DNA reads TGCGCCAGCAGCCAAGATCCGGGACTAGCGGGAGTCTGGGGTTGGCAGTATTTT. The genes are TRBV4-1 and TRBJ2-3, with TRBD2 matching 14 bases. The CDR3 covers 18 residues. Germline CDR1 reads MGHRA; CDR2 reads YSYEKL. V trimming: 0 bases; J trimming: 11 bases; junction bases outside the gene matches: 13.

The chain carries TRBV27 and TRBJ2-3; 8 bases are a match to TRBD2. There are 14 residues in the CDR3. In germline, CDR1 is MNHEY, CDR2 SMNVEV (reference sequence). With 5 bases clipped from V and 1 base from J, the junction kept 2 bases outside the gene matches. Here the CDR3 reads CASSMTSGTDTQYF. The CDR3 DNA follows: TGTGCCAGCAGTATGACTAGCGGCACAGATACGCAGTATTTT.

The gene calls are TRBV6-1 and TRBJ2-3; 7 bases align to TRBD2. The CDR3 is made up of 17 amino acids. Trimming took 2 bases from V and 4 from J; bases not matched to a gene: 12. Germline V lookup: CDR1 MNHNS, CDR2 SASEGT. The CDR3 DNA reads TGTGCCAGCAGTGAACCGCCCGGGGGAGGGTCCGCAGATACGCAGTATTTT. This sequence encodes CASSEPPGGGSADTQYF.

This CDR3 reads CATEDGPSGGNTIYF. DNA of the CDR3: TGTGCCACCGAGGACGGGCCCTCGGGAGGAAACACCATATATTTT. V and J are TRBV6-1 and TRBJ1-3; D gene unclear. Germline CDR1 is MNHNS and CDR2 is SASEGT. The CDR3 runs to 15 residues. V was pared by 10 bases and J by 4 bases, with 20 bases between.

This chain connects TRBV5-6 to TRBJ2-7; D remains ambiguous. The CDR3 sequence is 13 residues long. The ends were cut back, 2 bases at V and 1 base at J, with 7 bases in the middle. Germline values: CDR1 SGHDT, CDR2 YYEEEE. CDR3 residues: CASSFFGSYEQYF. CDR3 sequence (DNA): TGTGCCAGCAGCTTTTTCGGATCCTACGAGCAGTACTTC.

This clone appeared a single time. The gene calls are TRBV29-1 and TRBJ2-1, with 7 bases identical to TRBD2. Trimming cost V 6 bases and J 2 bases; bases outside gene matches: 7. Per germline, CDR1 SQVTM and CDR2 ANQGSEA. This CDR3 has 14 residues. CDR3 DNA sequence: TGCAGCGTCCGGGTGCTAGCGGCCTACAATGAGCAGTTCTTC. Amino acid sequence: CSVRVLAAYNEQFF.

This clone was detected only once. This sequence joins TRBV7-8 and TRBJ2-7; no clear D. This CDR3 is 14 amino acids long. CDR1 is SGHVS, CDR2 FQNEAQ, per germline. Trimming took off 5 bases at V and 7 bases at J, with 18 bases between the two ends. The CDR3 region has the DNA TGTGCCAGCAGCCCCATGTCGTTAGGTAAAGAGCAGTACTTC. It yields the protein CASSPMSLGKEQYF.

This chain joins TRBV28 and TRBJ1-5, with 9 bases matching TRBD1. Germline V gives CDR1 MDHEN, CDR2 SYDVKM. CDR3 size: 18 residues. V lost 2 bases and J lost 0; bases outside the gene matches: 8. CDR3 DNA: TGTGCCAGCAGTTTACTAGGGGACAGGGTGTATAGCAATCAGCCCCAGCATTTT. Encoded protein: CASSLLGDRVYSNQPQHF. Full variable domain (missing parts from reference TRBV28 and TRBJ1-5): DVKVTQSSRYLVKRTGEKVFLECVQDMDHENMFWYRQDPGLGLRLIYFSYDVKMKEKGDIPEGYSVSREKKERFSLILESASTNQTSMYLCASSLLGDRVYSNQPQHFGDGTRLSIL.

V gene TRBV5-6 combines with J gene TRBJ2-1, with TRBD1 matching 8 bases. The CDR3 runs to 16 residues. Trimming cost V 4 bases and J 2 bases; bases outside gene matches: 8. The germline gives CDR1 SGHDT, CDR2 YYEEEE. CDR3 DNA sequence: TGTGCCAGCAGCCCTGCTGGACAGGGCACCTACAATGAGCAGTTCTTC. Its translation is CASSPAGQGTYNEQFF.